The entry below gives a single TCR beta chain sequence along with its context. It has no known antigen specificity. The sample holds no much larger clone one base away, and base qualities are not on file. Donors were around 37 systemically healthy Caucasian individuals from Russia aged 6 to 90 years. Approximately 10 milliliters of peripheral blood were collected from each donor into EDTA-treated Vacutainer tubes. Ficoll-Paque density-gradient centrifugation was used to isolate PBMCs, with at least 6.5 million obtained per sample. Trizol reagent was used to extract total RNA from PBMCs, with at least 6 micrograms per sample. For every donor, flow cytometry on a PBMC aliquot measured the percentage of naive CD45RAhigh/CD27high T cells. The data were taken from a study of blood T cells in healthy people across ages (dated by TCRdb to 2014 to 2015). As for the study more broadly: In model experiments, roughly one uniquely barcoded TCR beta cDNA molecule per two T cells was captured by template switching. Using deep sequencing normalized with unique cDNA molecular identifiers, the study measured how TCR beta repertoire diversity changes with age. Four age groups were formed from the donors: young (average about 16 years), middle-aged (approximately 41), aged (roughly 58) and long-lived (less than 85). To avoid experimental bias, donors of different ages were spread randomly across the sequencing lanes. For two donors (one aged 18 to 29 and one aged 80 or older), the study analyzed two additional independent replicas of 1 million unique cDNA reads from the same blood draw.

Receptor amplification or capture employed 5' RACE. The sequencing machine was an Illumina HiSeq 2500. A second PCR of about 6 to 12 cycles was performed with a sample-barcoded 5' primer and a J-beta primer mix. Each TCR beta cDNA molecule received a unique molecular identifier from a template-switch 5' adaptor carrying 12 random nucleotides. At least 3 million CDR3-containing paired-end reads were obtained from each sample. First-strand cDNA synthesis was performed from all RNA using the Mint cDNA synthesis kit, with priming by a TRBC-specific oligonucleotide. All cDNA was treated with uracil-DNA glycosylase and then went through a first 18-cycle PCR with the universal primers M1SS and BC2_uni_R. The original methods were these. Normalization of each sample was performed by random selection of 1 million high-quality reads, each carrying a distinct molecular identifier. Instead of being binned into consensus sequences, reads that shared molecular identifiers were thrown out. MiTCR, set to a Q25 quality threshold and the strictest error-elimination algorithm, was used for CDR3 identification, clonotype clustering and error correction. A nonparametric unseen species model using Euler transformation provided a lower-bound estimate of total TCR beta diversity. TCRdb applied fastp at Q25 and MiXCR to the public reads, then kept only in-frame beta chains. Each CDR3 protein appears once, grouped with its most common genes and DNA. The V and J calls were not made by the authors but by TCRdb's processing. Present in this sample are roughly 1,300,000 distinct CDR3 sequences, roughly 59% of which were seen just once. Together, the top ten hold over 6.5% of the sample.

Results and caveats for the whole study, not just this receptor: Estimates of total diversity based on one million sequenced T cells were considered lower bounds and underestimates. Because donor CMV infection status was unknown, age-related changes in expanded clonotypes were potentially confounded. As age increased, observed TCR beta diversity per million T cells dropped in a roughly linear way, and a significant reduction was already evident by age roughly 40. A strong correlation was found between observed TCR beta diversity and the percentage of naive T cells measured by flow cytometry. Compared with the aged group, more naive CD4+ T cells, fewer expanded clones and increased TCR diversity were shown by the long-lived group, suggesting age selection. Because profiling used bulk unsorted PBMCs, naive and antigen-experienced compartments could not be compared conclusively.

The germline V gene supplies CDR1 SQVTM and CDR2 ANQGSEA. The CDR3 contains 13 residues, cysteine and phenylalanine counted. The CDR3 DNA has 39 bases and is translated from base 1. V drops 1 base and J drops 5 bases, leaving 12 bases in between. The chain uses TRBV29-1 and TRBJ2-7, with the D segment identity uncertain. Input material: blood. The receptor was derived from a man between 18 and 35 years old in good health. The DNA is TGCAGCGTTGAAGGGCGGTGGAGCGACGAGCAGTACTTC. Its amino acids are CSVEGRWSDEQYF.